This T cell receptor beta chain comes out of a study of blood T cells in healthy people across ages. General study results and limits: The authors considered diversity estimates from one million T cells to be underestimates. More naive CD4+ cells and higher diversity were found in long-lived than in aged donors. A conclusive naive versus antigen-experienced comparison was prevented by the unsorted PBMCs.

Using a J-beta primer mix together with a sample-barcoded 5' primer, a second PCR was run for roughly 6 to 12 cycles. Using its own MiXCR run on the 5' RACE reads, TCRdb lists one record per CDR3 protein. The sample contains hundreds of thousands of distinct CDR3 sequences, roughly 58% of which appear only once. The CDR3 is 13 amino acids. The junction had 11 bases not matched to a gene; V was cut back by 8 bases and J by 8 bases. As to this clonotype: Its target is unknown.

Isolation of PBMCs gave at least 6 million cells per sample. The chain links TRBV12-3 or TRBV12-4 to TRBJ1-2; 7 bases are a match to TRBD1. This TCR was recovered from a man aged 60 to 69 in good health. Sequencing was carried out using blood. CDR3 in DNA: TGTGCCAGCCGAATGACAGGGTCTAGGGGCTACACCTTC. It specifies CASRMTGSRGYTF.